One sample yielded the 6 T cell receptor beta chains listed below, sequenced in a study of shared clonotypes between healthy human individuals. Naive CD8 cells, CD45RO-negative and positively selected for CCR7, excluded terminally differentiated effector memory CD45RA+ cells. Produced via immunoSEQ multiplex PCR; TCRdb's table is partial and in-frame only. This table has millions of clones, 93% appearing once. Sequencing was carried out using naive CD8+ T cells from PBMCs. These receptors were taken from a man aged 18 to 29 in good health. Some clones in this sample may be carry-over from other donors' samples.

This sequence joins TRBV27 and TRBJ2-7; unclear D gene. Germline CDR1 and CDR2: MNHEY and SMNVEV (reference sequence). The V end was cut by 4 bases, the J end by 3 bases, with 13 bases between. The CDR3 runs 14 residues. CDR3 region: CASSSGLKFYEQYF. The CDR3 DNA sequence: TGTGCCAGCAGTTCAGGTCTAAAATTCTACGAGCAGTACTTC.

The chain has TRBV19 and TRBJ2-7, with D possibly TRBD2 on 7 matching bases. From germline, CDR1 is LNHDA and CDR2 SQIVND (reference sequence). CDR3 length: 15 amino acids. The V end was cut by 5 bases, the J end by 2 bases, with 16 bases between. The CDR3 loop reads CASSVAGARTYEQYF. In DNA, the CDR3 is TGTGCCAGTAGTGTCGCGGGGGCCCGAACCTACGAGCAGTACTTC.

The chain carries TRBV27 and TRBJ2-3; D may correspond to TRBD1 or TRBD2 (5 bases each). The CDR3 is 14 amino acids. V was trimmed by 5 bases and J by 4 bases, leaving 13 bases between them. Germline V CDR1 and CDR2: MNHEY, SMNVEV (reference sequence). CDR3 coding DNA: TGTGCCAGCAGTCCTATCGGGGCCCCAGATACGCAGTATTTT. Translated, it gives CASSPIGAPDTQYF.

CDR3 coding DNA: TGTGCCAGCTCAGCCTCTTCGCAGGGGGCAAAGACCCAGTACTTC. It is translated as CASSASSQGAKTQYF. The chain joins TRBV18 to TRBJ2-5; TRBD1 matches at 8 bases. The CDR3 is 15 residues long. CDR1 is KGHSH and CDR2 is LQKENI in the germline V gene. The V segment lost 5 bases and the J segment 6 bases; nucleotides outside the gene matches: 11.

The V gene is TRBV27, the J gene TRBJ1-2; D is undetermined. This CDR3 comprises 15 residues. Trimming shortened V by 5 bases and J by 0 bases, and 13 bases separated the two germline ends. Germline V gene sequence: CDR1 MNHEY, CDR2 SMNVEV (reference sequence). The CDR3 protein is CASSPVAPANYGYTF. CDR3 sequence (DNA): TGTGCCAGCAGTCCCGTCGCGCCAGCTAACTATGGCTACACCTTC.

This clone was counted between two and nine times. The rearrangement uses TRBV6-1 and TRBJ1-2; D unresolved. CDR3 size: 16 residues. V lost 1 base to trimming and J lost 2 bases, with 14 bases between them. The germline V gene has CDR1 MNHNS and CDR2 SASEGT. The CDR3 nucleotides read TGTGCCAGCAGTGAAGGCGGGAGTCCTGAGAACTATGGCTACACCTTC. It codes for CASSEGGSPENYGYTF.